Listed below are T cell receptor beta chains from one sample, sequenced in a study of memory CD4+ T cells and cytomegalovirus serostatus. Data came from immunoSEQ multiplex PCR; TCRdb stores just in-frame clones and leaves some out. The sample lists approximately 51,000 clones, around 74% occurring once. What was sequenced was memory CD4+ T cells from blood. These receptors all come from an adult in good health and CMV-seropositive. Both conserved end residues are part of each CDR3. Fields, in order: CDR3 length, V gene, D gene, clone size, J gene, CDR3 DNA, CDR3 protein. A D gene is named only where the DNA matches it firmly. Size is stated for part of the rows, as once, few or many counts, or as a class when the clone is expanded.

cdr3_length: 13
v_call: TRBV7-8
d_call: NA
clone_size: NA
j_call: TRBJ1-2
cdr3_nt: TGTGCCAGCAGCTTAGGACCGAACTATGGCTACACCTTC
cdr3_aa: CASSLGPNYGYTF

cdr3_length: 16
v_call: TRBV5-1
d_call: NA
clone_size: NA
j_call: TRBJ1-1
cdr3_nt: TGCGCCAGCAGCTTGGCCAAATCCCGCCTAAACACTGAAGCTTTCTTT
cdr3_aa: CASSLAKSRLNTEAFF

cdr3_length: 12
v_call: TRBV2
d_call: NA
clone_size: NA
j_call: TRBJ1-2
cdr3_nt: TGTGCCAGCACGTTGGAAAACTATGGCTACACCTTC
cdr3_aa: CASTLENYGYTF

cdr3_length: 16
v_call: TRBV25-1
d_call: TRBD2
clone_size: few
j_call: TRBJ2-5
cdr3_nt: TGTGCCAGCACCAAGGGAGGGACCACTTTACAAGAGACCCAGTACTTC
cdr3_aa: CASTKGGTTLQETQYF

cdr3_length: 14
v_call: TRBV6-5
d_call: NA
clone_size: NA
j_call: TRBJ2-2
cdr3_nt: TGTGCCAGCGGTGGGCTTCTGAACACCGGGGAGCTGTTTTTT
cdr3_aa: CASGGLLNTGELFF

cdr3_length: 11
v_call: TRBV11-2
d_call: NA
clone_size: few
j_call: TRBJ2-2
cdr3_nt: TGTGCCAGCAGCTTAGCCGGGGAGCTGTTTTTT
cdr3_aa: CASSLAGELFF

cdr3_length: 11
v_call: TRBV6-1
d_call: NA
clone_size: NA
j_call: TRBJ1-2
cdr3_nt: TGTGCCAGCGTGGTTAACTATGGCTACACCTTC
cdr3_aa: CASVVNYGYTF

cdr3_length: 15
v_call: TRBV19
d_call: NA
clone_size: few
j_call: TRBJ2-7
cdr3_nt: TGTGCCAGTAGTATGTTCTCTCATAGCTCCTACGAGCAGTACTTC
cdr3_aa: CASSMFSHSSYEQYF

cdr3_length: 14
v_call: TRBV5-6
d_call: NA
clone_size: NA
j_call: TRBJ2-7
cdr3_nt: TGTGCCAGCAGCCCCTCAGGTCGGCGACTCGAGCAGTACTTC
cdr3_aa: CASSPSGRRLEQYF

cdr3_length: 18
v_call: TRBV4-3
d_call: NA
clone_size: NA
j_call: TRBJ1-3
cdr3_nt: TGCGCCAGCAGCCAAGATTGGGGCAGACTCTACTCTGGAAACACCATATATTTT
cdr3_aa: CASSQDWGRLYSGNTIYF

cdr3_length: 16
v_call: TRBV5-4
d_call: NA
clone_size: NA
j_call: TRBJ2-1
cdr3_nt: TGTGCCAGCAGCTTGGTAACGGAGACGGGAGACAATGAGCAGTTCTTC
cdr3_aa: CASSLVTETGDNEQFF

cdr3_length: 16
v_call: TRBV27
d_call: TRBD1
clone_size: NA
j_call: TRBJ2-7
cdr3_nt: TGTGCCAGCAGTTTATTTCCGGACAGGGGAGGGGACGAGCAGTACTTC
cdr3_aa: CASSLFPDRGGDEQYF

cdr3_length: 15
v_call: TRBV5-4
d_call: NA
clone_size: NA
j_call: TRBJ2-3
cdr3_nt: TGTGCCAGCAGCGCCGCCCGGGCGGAGGGAGATACGCAGTATTTT
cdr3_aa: CASSAARAEGDTQYF

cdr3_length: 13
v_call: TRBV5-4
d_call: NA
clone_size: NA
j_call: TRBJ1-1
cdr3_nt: TGTGCCAGCAGCGTGGACCTGAACACTGAAGCTTTCTTT
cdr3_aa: CASSVDLNTEAFF

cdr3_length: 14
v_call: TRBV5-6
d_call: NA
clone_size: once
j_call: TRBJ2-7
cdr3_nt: TGTGCCAGCAGCCCGCTAGGGCGGGGCCACGAGCAGTACTTC
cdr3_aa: CASSPLGRGHEQYF

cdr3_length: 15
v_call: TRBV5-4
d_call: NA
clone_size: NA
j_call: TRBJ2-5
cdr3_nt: TGTGCCAGCAGCTTGGGAGGAGGGGCCGGGGAGACCCAGTACTTC
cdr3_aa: CASSLGGGAGETQYF

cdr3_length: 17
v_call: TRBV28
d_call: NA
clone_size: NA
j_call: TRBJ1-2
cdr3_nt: TGTGCCAGCACTTCGCCCTCTCCAAAGGCCGCTAACTATGGCTACACCTTC
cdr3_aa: CASTSPSPKAANYGYTF

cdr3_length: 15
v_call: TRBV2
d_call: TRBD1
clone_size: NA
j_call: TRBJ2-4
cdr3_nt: TGTGCCAGCAGTCTCGGACAGGGGACCAAAAACATTCAGTACTTC
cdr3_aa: CASSLGQGTKNIQYF

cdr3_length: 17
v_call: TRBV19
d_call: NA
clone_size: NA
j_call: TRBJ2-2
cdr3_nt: TGTGCCAGTAGTGGTTTTCAGTTCAGGCAGGACACCGGGGAGCTGTTTTTT
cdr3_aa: CASSGFQFRQDTGELFF

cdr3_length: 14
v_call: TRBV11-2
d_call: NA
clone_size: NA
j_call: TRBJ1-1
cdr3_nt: TGTGCCAGCAGCTTAGGCAGGGGGAACACTGAAGCTTTCTTT
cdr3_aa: CASSLGRGNTEAFF

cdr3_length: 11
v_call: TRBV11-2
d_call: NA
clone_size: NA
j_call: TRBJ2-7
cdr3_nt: TGTGCCAGCAGCATCCTAAACGAGCAGTACTTC
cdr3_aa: CASSILNEQYF

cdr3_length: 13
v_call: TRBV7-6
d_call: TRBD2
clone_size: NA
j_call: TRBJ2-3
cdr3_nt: TGTGCCAGCAGCTTTGCGGGGACTAGCTCGCAGTATTTT
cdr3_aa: CASSFAGTSSQYF

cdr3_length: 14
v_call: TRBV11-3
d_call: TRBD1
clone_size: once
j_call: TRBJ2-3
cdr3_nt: TGTGCCAGCAGCTCAGACAGGGAGCTCGATACGCAGTATTTT
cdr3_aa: CASSSDRELDTQYF

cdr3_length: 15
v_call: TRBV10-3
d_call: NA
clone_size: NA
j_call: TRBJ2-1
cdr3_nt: TGTGCCATCAGTGGTAGGACTGTCGACTACAATGAGCAGTTCTTC
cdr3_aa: CAISGRTVDYNEQFF

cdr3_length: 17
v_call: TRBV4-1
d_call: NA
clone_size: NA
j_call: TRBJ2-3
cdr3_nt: TGCGCCAGCAGCCAAGCCGTTGAGTGGACTAGCACAGATACGCAGTATTTT
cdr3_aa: CASSQAVEWTSTDTQYF

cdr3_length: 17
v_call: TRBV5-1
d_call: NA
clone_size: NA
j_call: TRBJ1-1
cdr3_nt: TGCGCCAGCAGCTACTTCAGGGGTGGGAACGTGAACACTGAAGCTTTCTTT
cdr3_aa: CASSYFRGGNVNTEAFF

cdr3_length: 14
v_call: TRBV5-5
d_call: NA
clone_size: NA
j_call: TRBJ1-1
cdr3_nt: TGTGCCAGCACCGTATCCCCGCCGAACACTGAAGCTTTCTTT
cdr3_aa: CASTVSPPNTEAFF

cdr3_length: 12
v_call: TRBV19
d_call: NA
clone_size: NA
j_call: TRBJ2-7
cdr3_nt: TGTGCCAGTAGTACTTCTTTGTTCGAGCAGTACTTC
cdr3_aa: CASSTSLFEQYF

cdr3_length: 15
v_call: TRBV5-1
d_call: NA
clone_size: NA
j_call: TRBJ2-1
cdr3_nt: TGCGCCAGCAGCTTGGCCCTAGCAAGAGACAATGAGCAGTTCTTC
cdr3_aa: CASSLALARDNEQFF

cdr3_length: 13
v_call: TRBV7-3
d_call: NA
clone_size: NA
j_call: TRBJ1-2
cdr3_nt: TGTGCCAGCAGCCTCGCGATGGGAGATGGCTACACCTTC
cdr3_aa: CASSLAMGDGYTF

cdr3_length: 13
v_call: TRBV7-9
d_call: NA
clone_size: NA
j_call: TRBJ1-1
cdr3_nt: TGTGCCAGCAGCTTGGACAGTAACACTGAAGCTTTCTTT
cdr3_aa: CASSLDSNTEAFF

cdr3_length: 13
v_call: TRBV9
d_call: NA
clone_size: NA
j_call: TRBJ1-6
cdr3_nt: TGTGCCAGCAGCGGCTCTTACAGCTCACCCCTCCACTTT
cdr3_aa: CASSGSYSSPLHF

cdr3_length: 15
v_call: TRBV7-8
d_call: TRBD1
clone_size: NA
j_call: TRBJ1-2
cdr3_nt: TGTGCCAGCAGCTTGGCCCGGGACAGCTTCTATGGCTACACCTTC
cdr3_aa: CASSLARDSFYGYTF

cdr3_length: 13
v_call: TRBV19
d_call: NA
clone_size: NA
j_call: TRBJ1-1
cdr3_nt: TGTGCCAGTAGGGATTCTGGGGACACTGAAGCTTTCTTT
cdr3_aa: CASRDSGDTEAFF

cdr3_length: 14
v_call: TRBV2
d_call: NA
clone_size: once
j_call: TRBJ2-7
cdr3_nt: TGTGCCAGCAGTGAGGGGGCTTGGAGTTACGAGCAGTACTTC
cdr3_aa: CASSEGAWSYEQYF

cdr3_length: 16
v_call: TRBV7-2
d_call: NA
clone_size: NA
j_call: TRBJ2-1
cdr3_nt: TGTGCCAGCAGCTCTGGGAGCCCGAGCTCCTACAATGAGCAGTTCTTC
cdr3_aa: CASSSGSPSSYNEQFF

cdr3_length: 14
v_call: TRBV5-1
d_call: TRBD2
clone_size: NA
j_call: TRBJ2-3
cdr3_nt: TGCGCCAGCACCCCGTCGGGGGGGGAAGATACGCAGTATTTT
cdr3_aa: CASTPSGGEDTQYF

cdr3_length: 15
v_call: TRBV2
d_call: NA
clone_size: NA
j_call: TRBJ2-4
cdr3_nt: TGTGCCAGCAGTGGATCGGCGCTAGCCAAAAACATTCAGTACTTC
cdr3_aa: CASSGSALAKNIQYF

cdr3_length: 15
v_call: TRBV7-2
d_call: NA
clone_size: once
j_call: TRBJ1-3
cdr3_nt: TGTGCCAGCAGCTTAGTGGGCAGTCCTGGAAACACCATATATTTT
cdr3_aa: CASSLVGSPGNTIYF

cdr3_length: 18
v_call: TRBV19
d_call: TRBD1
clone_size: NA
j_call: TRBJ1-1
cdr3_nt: TGTGCCAGTAGTAACCGGGACAGGGACCTAACTATGAACACTGAAGCTTTCTTT
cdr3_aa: CASSNRDRDLTMNTEAFF

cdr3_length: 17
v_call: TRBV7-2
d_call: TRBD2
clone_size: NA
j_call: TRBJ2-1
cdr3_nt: TGTGCCAGCAGCTTAGGGACTAGCGGGGGGGCCTATGATGAGCAGTTCTTC
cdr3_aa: CASSLGTSGGAYDEQFF

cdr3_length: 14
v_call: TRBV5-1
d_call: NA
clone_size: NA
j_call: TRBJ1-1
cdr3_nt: TGCGCCAGCAGCTTTGGGGGGGAGGCCACTGAAGCTTTCTTT
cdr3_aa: CASSFGGEATEAFF

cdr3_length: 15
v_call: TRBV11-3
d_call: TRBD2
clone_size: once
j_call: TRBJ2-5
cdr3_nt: TGTGCCAGCAGCGGTGGGACTAGCGTTGAGGAGACCCAGTACTTC
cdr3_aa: CASSGGTSVEETQYF

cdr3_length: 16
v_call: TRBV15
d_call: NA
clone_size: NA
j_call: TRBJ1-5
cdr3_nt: TGTGCCACCAGCAGAGATCGGGGGGCGTTCAATCAGCCCCAGCATTTT
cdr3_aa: CATSRDRGAFNQPQHF

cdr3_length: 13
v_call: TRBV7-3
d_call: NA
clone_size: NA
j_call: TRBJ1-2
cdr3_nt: TGTGCCAGCAGCTCCCAACCCCAGGGAGGCTACACCTTC
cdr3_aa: CASSSQPQGGYTF

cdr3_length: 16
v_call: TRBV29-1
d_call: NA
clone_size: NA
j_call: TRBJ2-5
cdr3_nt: TGCAGCGTTGAGGCCGGTTGGGCAGCACTACAAGAGACCCAGTACTTC
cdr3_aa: CSVEAGWAALQETQYF

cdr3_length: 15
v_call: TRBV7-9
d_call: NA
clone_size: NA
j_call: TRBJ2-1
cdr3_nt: TGTGCCAGCAGCTCCCAATGGGGTGTCTGGAATGAGCAGTTCTTC
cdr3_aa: CASSSQWGVWNEQFF

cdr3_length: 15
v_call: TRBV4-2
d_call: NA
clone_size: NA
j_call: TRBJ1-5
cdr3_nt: TGTGCCAGCAGCCAAGGGGAGGCGCTCAATCAGCCCCAGCATTTT
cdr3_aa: CASSQGEALNQPQHF

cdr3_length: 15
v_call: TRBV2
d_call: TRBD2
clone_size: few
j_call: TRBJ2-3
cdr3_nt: TGTGCCAGCAGTGTTCTAGCGGGGGGTTCAGATACGCAGTATTTT
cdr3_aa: CASSVLAGGSDTQYF

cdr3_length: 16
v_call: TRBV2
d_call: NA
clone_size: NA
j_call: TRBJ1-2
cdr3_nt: TGTGCCAGCACCCGCGAGGGCAGGGAGTCCGCGGATGGCTACACCTTC
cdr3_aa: CASTREGRESADGYTF

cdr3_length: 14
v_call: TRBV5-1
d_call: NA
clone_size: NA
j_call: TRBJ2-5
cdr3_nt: TGCGCCAGCAGCTTGGGAGACAGCCAAGAGACCCAGTACTTC
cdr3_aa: CASSLGDSQETQYF

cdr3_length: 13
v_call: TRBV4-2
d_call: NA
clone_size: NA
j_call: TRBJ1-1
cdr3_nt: TGTGCCAGCAGCCGGCCGGACGTGACTGAAGCTTTCTTT
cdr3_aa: CASSRPDVTEAFF

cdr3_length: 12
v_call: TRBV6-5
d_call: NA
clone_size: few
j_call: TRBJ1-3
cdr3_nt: TGTGCCAGCCAAGACATCGGAAACACCATATATTTT
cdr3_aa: CASQDIGNTIYF

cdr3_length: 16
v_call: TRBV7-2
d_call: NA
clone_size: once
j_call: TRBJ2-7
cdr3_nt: TGTGCCAGCAGCTTAGAATGGGTACTACCCCCCTACGAGCAGTACTTC
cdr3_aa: CASSLEWVLPPYEQYF

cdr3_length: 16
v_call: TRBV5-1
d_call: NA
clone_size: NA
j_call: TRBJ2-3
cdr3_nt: TGCGCCAGCAGCTTGGCCGCGGCAGGGGGGGCAGATACGCAGTATTTT
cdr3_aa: CASSLAAAGGADTQYF